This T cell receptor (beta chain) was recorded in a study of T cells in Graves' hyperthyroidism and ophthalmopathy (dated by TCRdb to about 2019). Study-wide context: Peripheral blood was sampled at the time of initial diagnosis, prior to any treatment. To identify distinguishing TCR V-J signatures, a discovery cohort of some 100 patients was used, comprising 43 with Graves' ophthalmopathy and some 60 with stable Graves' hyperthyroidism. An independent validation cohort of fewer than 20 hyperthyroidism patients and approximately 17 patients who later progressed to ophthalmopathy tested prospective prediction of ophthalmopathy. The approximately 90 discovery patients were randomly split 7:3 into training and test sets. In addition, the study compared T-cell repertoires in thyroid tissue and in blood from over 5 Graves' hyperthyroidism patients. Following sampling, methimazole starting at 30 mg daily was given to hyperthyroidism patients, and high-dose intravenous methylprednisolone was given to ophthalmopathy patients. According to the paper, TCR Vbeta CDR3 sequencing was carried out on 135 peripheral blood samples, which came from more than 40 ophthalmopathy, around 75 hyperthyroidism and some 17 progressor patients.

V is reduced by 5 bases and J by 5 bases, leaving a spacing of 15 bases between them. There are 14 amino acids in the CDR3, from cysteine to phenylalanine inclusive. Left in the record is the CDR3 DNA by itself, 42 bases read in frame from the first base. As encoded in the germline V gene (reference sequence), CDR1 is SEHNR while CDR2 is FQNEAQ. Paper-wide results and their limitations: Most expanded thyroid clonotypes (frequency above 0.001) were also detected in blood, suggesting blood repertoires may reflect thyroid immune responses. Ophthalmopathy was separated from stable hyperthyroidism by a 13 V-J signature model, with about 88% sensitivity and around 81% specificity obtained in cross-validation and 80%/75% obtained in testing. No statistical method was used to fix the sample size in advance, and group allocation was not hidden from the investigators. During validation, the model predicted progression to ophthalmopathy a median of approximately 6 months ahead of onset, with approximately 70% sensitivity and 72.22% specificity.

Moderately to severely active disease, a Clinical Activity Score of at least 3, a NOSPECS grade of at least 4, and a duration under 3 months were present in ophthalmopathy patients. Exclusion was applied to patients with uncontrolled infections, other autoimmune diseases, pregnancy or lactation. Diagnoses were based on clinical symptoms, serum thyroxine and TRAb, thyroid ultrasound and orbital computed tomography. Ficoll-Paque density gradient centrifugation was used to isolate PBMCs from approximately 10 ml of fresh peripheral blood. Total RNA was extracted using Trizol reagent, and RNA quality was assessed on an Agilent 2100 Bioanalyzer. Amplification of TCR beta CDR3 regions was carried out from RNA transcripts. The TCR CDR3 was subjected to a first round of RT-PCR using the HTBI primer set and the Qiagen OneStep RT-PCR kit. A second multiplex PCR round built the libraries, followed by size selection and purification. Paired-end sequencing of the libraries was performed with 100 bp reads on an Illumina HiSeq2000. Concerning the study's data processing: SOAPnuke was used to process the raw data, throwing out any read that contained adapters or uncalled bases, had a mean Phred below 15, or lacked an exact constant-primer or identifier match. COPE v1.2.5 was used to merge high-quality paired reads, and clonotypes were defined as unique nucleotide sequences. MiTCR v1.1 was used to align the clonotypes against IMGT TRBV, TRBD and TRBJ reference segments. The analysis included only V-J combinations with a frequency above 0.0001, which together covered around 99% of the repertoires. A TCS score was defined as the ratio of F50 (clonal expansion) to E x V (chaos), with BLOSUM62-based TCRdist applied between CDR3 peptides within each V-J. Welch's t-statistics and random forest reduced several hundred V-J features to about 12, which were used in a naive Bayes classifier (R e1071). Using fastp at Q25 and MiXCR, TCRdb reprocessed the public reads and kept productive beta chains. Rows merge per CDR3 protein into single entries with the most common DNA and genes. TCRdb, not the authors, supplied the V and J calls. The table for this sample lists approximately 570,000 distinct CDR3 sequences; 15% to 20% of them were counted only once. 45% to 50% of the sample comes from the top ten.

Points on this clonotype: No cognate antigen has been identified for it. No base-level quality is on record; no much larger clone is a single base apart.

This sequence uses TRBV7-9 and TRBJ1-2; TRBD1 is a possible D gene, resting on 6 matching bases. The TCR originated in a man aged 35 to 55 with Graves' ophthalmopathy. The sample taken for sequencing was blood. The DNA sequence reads TGTGCCAGCAGCCTGGACAGCTACTATTATGGCTACACCTTC. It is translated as CASSLDSYYYGYTF.